The 27 T cell receptor beta chains below were found in one sample sequenced in a study of blood T cell repertoires in COVID-19. Using immunoSEQ multiplex PCR, the repertoire was profiled, and TCRdb retains in-frame clones only, with some absent. This table has fewer than 200,000 clones, roughly 81% appearing once. The sample was peripheral blood. These receptors were obtained from a man aged 40-50 years who had recovered from COVID-19.

The chain recombines TRBV2 with TRBJ2-7; a possible D gene is TRBD2 (6 bases). The germline gives CDR1 SNHLY, CDR2 FYNNEI. The CDR3 runs to 12 residues. V was pared by 7 bases and J by 0 bases, with 7 bases between. CDR3 in amino acids: CASTRDSYEQYF. CDR3 DNA sequence: TGTGCCAGCACGCGGGACTCCTACGAGCAGTACTTC. Filled out from reference TRBV2 and TRBJ2-7, the complete variable domain reads EPEVTQTPSHQVTQMGQEVILRCVPISNHLYFYWYRQILGQKVEFLVSFYNNEISEKSEIFDDQFSVERPDGSNFTLKIRSTKLEDSAMYFCASTRDSYEQYFGPGTRLTVT.

The chain joins TRBV13 to TRBJ2-3, with 9 nucleotides matching TRBD1. The CDR3 spans 15 residues. V dropped 5 bases and J dropped 6; count of bases not matched to a gene: 9. Germline V gene sequence: CDR1 PRHDT, CDR2 FYEKMQ (reference sequence). The CDR3 loop reads CASSPRTGEGDTQYF. For the CDR3, the DNA is TGTGCCAGCAGCCCCAGGACAGGGGAGGGGGATACGCAGTATTTT.

The chain carries TRBV7-2 and TRBJ2-5; D gene uncertain. Between the trimmed V and J ends, which lost 4 bases and 2 bases, there was a span of 11 bases. CDR1 and CDR2 from the germline V gene are SGHTA and FQGNSA. This CDR3 spans 14 amino acids. For the CDR3, the DNA is TGTGCCAGCAGCTCGAGGAGAGCACAAGAGACCCAGTACTTC. Amino acid sequence: CASSSRRAQETQYF. Variable domain in full (rest from reference TRBV7-2 and TRBJ2-5): GAGVSQSPSNKVTEKGKDVELRCDPISGHTALYWYRQSLGQGLEFLIYFQGNSAPDKSGLPSDRFSAERTGGSVSTLTIQRTQQEDSAVYLCASSSRRAQETQYFGPGTRLLVL.

V usage is TRBV30 and J usage is TRBJ2-7; tentative D call: TRBD1 (5 bases). From germline, CDR1 is GTSNPN and CDR2 SVGIG (reference sequence). The V and J ends lost 3 bases and 1 base respectively, with 7 bases between them. The CDR3 totals 12 residues. CDR3 loop: CAWSRESYEQYF. The CDR3 bases are TGTGCCTGGAGCAGGGAATCCTACGAGCAGTACTTC.

The chain carries TRBV4-2 and TRBJ2-3, with 8 bases aligning to TRBD2. The V gene's germline CDR1 is LGHNA and CDR2 YNFKEQ. CDR3 length: 15 residues. Unmatched junction bases numbered 7, after V lost 4 bases and J lost 4 bases. CDR3 protein: CASSPGGGGSDTQYF. The CDR3 DNA reads TGTGCCAGCAGCCCCGGGGGGGGTGGGTCAGATACGCAGTATTTT.

The chain uses TRBV28 and TRBJ1-2; 12 bases align to TRBD1. This CDR3 contains 14 residues. Germline V gene data show CDR1 as MDHEN and CDR2 as SYDVKM. V dropped 6 bases and J dropped 7; count of bases not matched to a gene: 6. CDR3 in amino acids: CASRGQGASFGYTF. As DNA, the CDR3 is TGTGCCAGCAGGGGACAGGGGGCGTCTTTTGGCTACACCTTC.

The chain links TRBV30 to TRBJ2-1; TRBD1 matches 8 bases. The CDR3 is made up of 15 amino acids. V lost 4 bases and J lost 6; bases outside the gene matches: 11. In germline, CDR1 is GTSNPN, CDR2 SVGIG (reference sequence). CDR3 coding DNA: TGTGCCTGGAAGTCGCAGGGGGCGCTCAGCAATGAGCAGTTCTTC. Protein sequence: CAWKSQGALSNEQFF.

This clone has a single count. V and J are TRBV5-1 and TRBJ2-3, with 9 bases aligning to TRBD2. The CDR3 covers 15 residues. Per germline, CDR1 SGHRS and CDR2 YFSETQ. Losses at the gene ends were 3 bases for V and 6 bases for J; bases not matched to a gene: 8. The CDR3 DNA is TGCGCCAGCAGCTGGACTAGCGCCCTTAAGGATACGCAGTATTTT. Its translation is CASSWTSALKDTQYF.

This clone has more than one count but fewer than ten. The CDR3 reads CASSLDPLATGNNEQFF. The CDR3, as DNA: TGTGCCAGCAGCCTTGACCCCCTAGCGACGGGCAACAATGAGCAGTTCTTC. This rearrangement joins TRBV5-6 to TRBJ2-1, with D tentatively TRBD2 (6 bases). CDR1 is SGHDT and CDR2 is YYEEEE in the germline V gene. V dropped 4 bases and J dropped 5 bases, with 22 bases sitting between them. CDR3 length equals 17 residues.

The CDR3 is CASSLGDIYGELFF. DNA of the CDR3: TGTGCCAGCAGCCTCGGGGATATCTACGGGGAGCTGTTTTTT. The V gene is TRBV3-1 (or the pseudogene TRBV3-2), the J gene TRBJ2-2; a possible D gene is TRBD2 (5 bases). Germline V gene sequence: CDR1 LGHDT, CDR2 YNNKEL (reference sequence). V lost 4 bases, J lost 7 bases, and 13 bases lay in between. This CDR3 region has 14 residues.

The gene calls are TRBV7-2 and TRBJ2-1; 11 nucleotides match TRBD2. The CDR3 is 15 residues long. The trim removed 5 bases at V and 7 bases at J, leaving 7 bases unmatched. Germline-derived CDR1 and CDR2 are SGHTA and FQGNSA. CDR3 sequence (DNA): TGTGCCAGCAGCCTCGGGACTAGCGGTTTTAATGAGCAGTTCTTC. This translates into CASSLGTSGFNEQFF.

The chain carries TRBV18 and TRBJ1-4; possible D gene TRBD1, 5 bases. Germline assignment: CDR1 KGHSH and CDR2 LQKENI. The CDR3 contains 13 residues. V gave up 3 bases and J gave up 6 bases, with 8 bases separating them. This chain's CDR3 is CASSPWDYEKLFF. CDR3 nucleotides: TGTGCCAGCTCACCGTGGGACTATGAAAAACTGTTTTTT.

The genes are TRBV2 and TRBJ2-3, with TRBD2 identical over 8 bases. The CDR3 sequence is 16 residues long. V lost 5 bases to trimming and J lost 0 bases; unmatched junction nucleotides: 7. Germline V gives CDR1 SNHLY, CDR2 FYNNEI. The CDR3, as DNA: TGTGCCAGCAGTCCGCGGGGCGGGGGGAGCACAGATACGCAGTATTTT. This sequence encodes CASSPRGGGSTDTQYF.

The V and J genes are TRBV12-3 or TRBV12-4 and TRBJ2-7, with D tentatively TRBD2 (7 bases). Between the trimmed V and J ends, which lost 5 bases and 8 bases, there was a span of 13 bases. This CDR3 is 12 amino acids long. In DNA form, the CDR3 reads TGTGCCAGCAGTAGGGGGGGGGTTAAGCAGTACTTC. This gives the protein CASSRGGVKQYF.

The V gene is TRBV19, the J gene TRBJ2-7, with TRBD1 matching over 9 bases. The CDR3 has 13 residues. Germline V gene sequence: CDR1 LNHDA, CDR2 SQIVND (reference sequence). V was clipped by 7 bases and J by 5 bases; unmatched bases: 6. DNA for the CDR3: TGTGCCAGTACTGGGACAGGGCCCAACGAGCAGTACTTC. This sequence encodes CASTGTGPNEQYF.

This clone came up once. The rearrangement joins TRBV7-2 to TRBJ1-5, with D uncertain. The CDR3 totals 14 residues. The V gene's germline CDR1 is SGHTA and CDR2 FQGNSA. V lost 1 base, J lost 7 bases, and 11 bases lay in between. CDR3 in DNA: TGTGCCAGCAGCTTAGTAGTGGGGAGCCAGCCCCAGCATTTT. This translates into CASSLVVGSQPQHF.

The chain recombines TRBV12-3 or TRBV12-4 with TRBJ2-5; D call uncertain. Between the trimmed V and J ends, which lost 2 bases and 5 bases, there was a span of 9 bases. The CDR3 covers 13 residues. CDR3 amino acids: CASSLRSRETQYF. CDR3 coding DNA: TGTGCCAGCAGTTTACGGTCGCGGGAGACCCAGTACTTC.

The chain joins TRBV28 to TRBJ2-3; D is perhaps TRBD2 (6 bases). V dropped 1 base and J dropped 3 bases, with 14 bases sitting between them. Germline CDR1 and CDR2: MDHEN and SYDVKM. The CDR3 consists of 16 residues. The CDR3 loop reads CASSLFGGSRTDTQYF. As DNA, the CDR3 is TGTGCCAGCAGTTTATTTGGGGGGTCCAGGACAGATACGCAGTATTTT.

This clone was observed a single time. CDR3 residues: CASSVAAAGYNEQFF. The CDR3 DNA sequence: TGTGCCAGCAGCGTAGCGGCAGCGGGTTACAATGAGCAGTTCTTC. The V and J genes are TRBV9 and TRBJ2-1, with D possibly TRBD2 on 6 matching bases. The CDR3 spans 15 residues. The germline gives CDR1 SGDLS, CDR2 YYNGEE. V lost 0 bases and J lost 4, with 11 bases in between. Full variable domain (missing parts from reference TRBV9 and TRBJ2-1): DSGVTQTPKHLITATGQRVTLRCSPRSGDLSVYWYQQSLDQGLQFLIQYYNGEERAKGNILERFSAQQFPDLHSELNLSSLELGDSALYFCASSVAAAGYNEQFFGPGTRLTVL.

The chain is built from TRBV7-2 and TRBJ2-2; 12 bases are shared with TRBD2. CDR1 is SGHTA and CDR2 is FQGNSA in the germline V gene. This CDR3 is 14 amino acids long. V shed 6 bases, J shed 7 bases, and the junction held 3 bases outside the gene matches. CDR3 in amino acids: CASRRLAGDGELFF. DNA of the CDR3: TGTGCCAGCAGGCGACTAGCGGGAGACGGGGAGCTGTTTTTT.

The chain combines TRBV5-4 with TRBJ2-3, with 11 bases fitting TRBD2. V shed 0 bases and J 5 bases; nucleotides not matched to a gene: 11. Looked up from germline, CDR1 is SGHNT and CDR2 is YYREEE (reference sequence). This CDR3 has 18 amino acids. CDR3 in DNA: TGTGCCAGCAGCTTGGGCACGGGGCTAGCGGGAGGAGTAGATACGCAGTATTTT. As protein: CASSLGTGLAGGVDTQYF.

The chain recombines TRBV28 with TRBJ1-5; 9 bases are shared with TRBD1. V lost 7 bases to trimming and J lost 5 bases; unmatched junction nucleotides: 12. This CDR3 is 16 amino acids long. The V gene's germline CDR1 is MDHEN and CDR2 SYDVKM. CDR3 in DNA: TGTGCCAGCAAAGGGGACAGGGACATAAGGGATCAGCCCCAGCATTTT. Its translation: CASKGDRDIRDQPQHF.

This clone was detected only a few times. The gene calls are TRBV6-5 and TRBJ2-7, with D unclear. CDR1 is MNHEY, CDR2 SVGAGI, per germline. CDR3 length equals 12 residues. The V end lost 4 bases, the J end lost 3 bases, and 7 bases lay between the germline ends. The CDR3 loop reads CASSSAGYEQYF. In nucleotides, the CDR3 is TGTGCCAGCAGTTCTGCCGGCTACGAGCAGTACTTC.

Here the CDR3 DNA reads TGTGCCAGCAGCTCTTTACAGGGTGGGGACACTGAAGCTTTCTTT. It translates to CASSSLQGGDTEAFF. J is TRBJ1-1 and V is TRBV7-9; maybe TRBD1 (6 bases). Per the germline V gene, CDR1 is SEHNR and CDR2 is FQNEAQ (reference sequence). Trimming stripped 4 bases from V and 3 bases from J, with 15 bases between. The CDR3 is 15 residues long.

The chain uses TRBV9 and TRBJ2-5, with a possible D match to TRBD1 (7 bases). This CDR3 contains 14 residues. V was clipped by 6 bases and J by 3 bases, with 15 bases between them. Germline CDR1 and CDR2: SGDLS and YYNGEE. The CDR3 loop is CASTTPGGKETQYF. For the CDR3, the DNA is TGTGCCAGCACCACTCCAGGGGGGAAAGAGACCCAGTACTTC.

This clone was found once. The rearrangement joins TRBV23-1 to TRBJ1-1, with 8 bases lining up with TRBD1. TRBV23-1 is labeled an ORF, and its function is uncertain. J gave up 11 bases and V 4 bases, and 12 bases lay outside the gene matches. The CDR3 has 14 amino acids. The CDR3 here is CASSRTTGESEAFF. CDR3 DNA: TGCGCCAGCAGTCGTACGACAGGGGAAAGCGAGGCTTTCTTT.

The V gene is TRBV3-1 (or the pseudogene TRBV3-2), the J gene TRBJ2-3; 9 nucleotides line up with TRBD2. The CDR3 is 17 residues long. CDR1 and CDR2 (germline): LGHDT, YNNKEL (reference sequence). J gave up 3 bases and V 4 bases, and 11 bases lay outside the gene matches. CDR3 protein: CASSLRGSGSGTDTQYF. The CDR3 bases are TGTGCCAGCAGCCTCCGGGGTAGCGGGAGTGGTACAGATACGCAGTATTTT.